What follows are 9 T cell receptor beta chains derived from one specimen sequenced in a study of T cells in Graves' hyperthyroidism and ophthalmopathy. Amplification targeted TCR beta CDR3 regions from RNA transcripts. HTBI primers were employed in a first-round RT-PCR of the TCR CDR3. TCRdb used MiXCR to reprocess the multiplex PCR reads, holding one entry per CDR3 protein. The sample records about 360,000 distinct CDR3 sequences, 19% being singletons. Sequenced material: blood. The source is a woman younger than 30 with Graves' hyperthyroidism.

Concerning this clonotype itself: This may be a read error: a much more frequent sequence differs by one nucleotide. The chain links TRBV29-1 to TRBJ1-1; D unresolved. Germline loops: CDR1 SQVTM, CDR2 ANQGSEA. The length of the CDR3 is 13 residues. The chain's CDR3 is CISRTLKDTEAFF. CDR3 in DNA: TGCATCTCACGGACGTTGAAGGACACTGAAGCTTTCTTT.

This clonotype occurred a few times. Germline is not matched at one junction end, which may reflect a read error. The chain's CDR3 is CASSLTDREDIKYF. The CDR3 DNA is TGTGCCAGCAGCTTAACCGACAGGGAAGACATTAAGTACTTC. The V gene is TRBV7-3, the J gene TRBJ2-4; 7 bases are a match to TRBD1. This CDR3 comprises 14 residues. CDR1 and CDR2 (germline): SGHTA, FQGTGA.

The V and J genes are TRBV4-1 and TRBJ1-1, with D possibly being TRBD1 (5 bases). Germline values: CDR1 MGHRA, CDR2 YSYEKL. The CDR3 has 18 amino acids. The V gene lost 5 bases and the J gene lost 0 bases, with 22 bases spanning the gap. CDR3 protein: CASSARGTDHIMNTEAFF. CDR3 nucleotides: TGCGCCAGCAGCGCCCGGGGGACGGACCATATAATGAACACTGAAGCTTTCTTT.

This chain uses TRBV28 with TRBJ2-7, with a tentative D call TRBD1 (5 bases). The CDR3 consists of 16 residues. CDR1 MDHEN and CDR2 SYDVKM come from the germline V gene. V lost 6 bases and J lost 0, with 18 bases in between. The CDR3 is CASSEIGQQSSYEQYF. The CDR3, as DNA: TGTGCCAGCAGCGAAATAGGACAACAGAGCTCCTACGAGCAGTACTTC.

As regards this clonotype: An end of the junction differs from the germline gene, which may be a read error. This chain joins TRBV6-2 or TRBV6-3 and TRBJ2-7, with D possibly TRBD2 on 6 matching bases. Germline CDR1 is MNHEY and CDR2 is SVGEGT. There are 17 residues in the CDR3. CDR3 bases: TGTGCCAGCAGCTACTTGGGACTCCGGCTAAAAACCTACGAGCAGTACTTC. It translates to CASSYLGLRLKTYEQYF.

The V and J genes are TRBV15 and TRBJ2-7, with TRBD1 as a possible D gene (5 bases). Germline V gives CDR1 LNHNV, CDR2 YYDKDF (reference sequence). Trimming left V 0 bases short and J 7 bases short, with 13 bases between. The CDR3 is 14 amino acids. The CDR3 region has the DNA TGTGCCACCAGCAGAGACAGGGCGGCCGGGGAGCAGTACTTC. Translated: CATSRDRAAGEQYF.

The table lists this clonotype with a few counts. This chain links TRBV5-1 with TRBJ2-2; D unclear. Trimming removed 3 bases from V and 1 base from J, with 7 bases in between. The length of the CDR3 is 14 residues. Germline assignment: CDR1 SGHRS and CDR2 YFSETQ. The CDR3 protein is CASSWIGNTGELFF. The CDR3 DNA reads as TGCGCCAGCAGCTGGATAGGGAACACCGGGGAGCTGTTTTTT. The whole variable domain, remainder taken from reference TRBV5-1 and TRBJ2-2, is KAGVTQTPRYLIKTRGQQVTLSCSPISGHRSVSWYQQTPGQGLQFLFEYFSETQRNKGNFPGRFSGRQFSNSRSEMNVSTLELGDSALYLCASSWIGNTGELFFGEGSRLTVL.

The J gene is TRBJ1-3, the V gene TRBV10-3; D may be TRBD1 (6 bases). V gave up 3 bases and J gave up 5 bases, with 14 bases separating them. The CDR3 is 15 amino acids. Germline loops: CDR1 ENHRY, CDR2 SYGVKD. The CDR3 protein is CAISDWGAIRNTIYF. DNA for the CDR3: TGTGCCATCAGTGACTGGGGGGCGATCAGAAACACCATATATTTT.

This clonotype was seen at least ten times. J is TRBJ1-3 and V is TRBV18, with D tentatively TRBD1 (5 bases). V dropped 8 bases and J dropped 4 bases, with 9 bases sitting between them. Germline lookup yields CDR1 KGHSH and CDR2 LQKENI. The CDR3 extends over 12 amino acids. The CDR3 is CASSPGGNTIYF. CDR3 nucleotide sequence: TGTGCCAGCAGCCCAGGGGGAAACACCATATATTTT.